This T cell receptor beta chain was documented in a study of blood T cell repertoires in COVID-19. Study as a whole: The United States, Italy and Spain provided the acute and convalescent COVID-19 samples. The analysed material was cDNA or gDNA that came from T cells, B-cell-depleted T cells, or PBMCs.

Study processing details: Reference gene primer amplification yielded estimated nucleated cell counts. Sequencing used immunoSEQ multiplex PCR; TCRdb keeps in-frame clones, though not all of them. That table supplies the V and J calls and clone size; D and trimming were determined from the DNA. The sample holds 450,000 or so clones, around nine tenths seen once. With 2 bases clipped from V and 0 bases from J, the junction kept 8 bases outside the gene matches. The CDR3 totals 17 residues. CDR1 is SGHTS and CDR2 is YDEGEE in the germline V gene. Seattle-derived patients entered the study during active infection and were followed longitudinally.

This chain uses TRBV5-8 with TRBJ2-3, with 8 bases fitting TRBD1. Sequencing was done on a sample of peripheral blood. This clonotype originated in a man between 18 and 35 years old with COVID-19, enrolled during active disease. CDR3 loop: CASSLMVRTGSTDTQYF. CDR3 DNA sequence: TGTGCCAGCAGCTTAATGGTGCGGACAGGGAGCACAGATACGCAGTATTTT.